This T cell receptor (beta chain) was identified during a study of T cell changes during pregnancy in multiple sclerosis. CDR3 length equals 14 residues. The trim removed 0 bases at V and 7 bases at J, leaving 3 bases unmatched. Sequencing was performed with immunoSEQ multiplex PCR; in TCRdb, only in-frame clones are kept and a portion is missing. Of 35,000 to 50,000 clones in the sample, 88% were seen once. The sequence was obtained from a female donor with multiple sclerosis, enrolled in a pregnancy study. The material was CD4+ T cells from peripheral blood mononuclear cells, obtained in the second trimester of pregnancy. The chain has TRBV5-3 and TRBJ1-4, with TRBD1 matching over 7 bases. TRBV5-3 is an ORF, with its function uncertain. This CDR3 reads CARSLGQGTEKLFF. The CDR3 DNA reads TGTGCCAGAAGCTTGGGACAGGGAACTGAAAAACTGTTTTTT.